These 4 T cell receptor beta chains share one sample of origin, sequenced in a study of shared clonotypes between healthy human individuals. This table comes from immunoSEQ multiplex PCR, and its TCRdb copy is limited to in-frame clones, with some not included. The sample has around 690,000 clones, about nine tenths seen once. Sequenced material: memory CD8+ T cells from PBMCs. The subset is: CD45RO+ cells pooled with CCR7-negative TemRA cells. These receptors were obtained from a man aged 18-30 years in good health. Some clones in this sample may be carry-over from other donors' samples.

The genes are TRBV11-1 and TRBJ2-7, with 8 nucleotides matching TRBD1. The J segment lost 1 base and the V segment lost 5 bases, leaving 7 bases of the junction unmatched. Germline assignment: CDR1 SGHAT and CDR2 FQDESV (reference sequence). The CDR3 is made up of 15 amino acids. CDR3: CASSTTRDRSYEQYF. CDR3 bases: TGTGCCAGCAGCACCACCCGGGACAGGTCCTACGAGCAGTACTTC. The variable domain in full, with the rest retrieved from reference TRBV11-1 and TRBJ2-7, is EAEVAQSPRYKITEKSQAVAFWCDPISGHATLYWYRQILGQGPELLVQFQDESVVDDSQLPKDRFSAERLKGVDSTLKIQPAELGDSAMYLCASSTTRDRSYEQYFGPGTRLTVT.

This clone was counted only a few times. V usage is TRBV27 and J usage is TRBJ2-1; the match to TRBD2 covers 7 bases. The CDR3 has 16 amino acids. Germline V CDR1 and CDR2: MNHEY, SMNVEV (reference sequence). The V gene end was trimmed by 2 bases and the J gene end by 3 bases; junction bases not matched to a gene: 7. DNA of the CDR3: TGTGCCAGCAGTTTAGCTAGCGGAGGCATCTACAATGAGCAGTTCTTC. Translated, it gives CASSLASGGIYNEQFF.

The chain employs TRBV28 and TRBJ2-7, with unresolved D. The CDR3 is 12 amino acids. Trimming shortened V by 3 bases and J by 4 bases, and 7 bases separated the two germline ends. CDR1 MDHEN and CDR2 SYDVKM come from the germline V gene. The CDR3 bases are TGTGCCAGCAGTTTTAGGAGATACGAGCAGTACTTC. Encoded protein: CASSFRRYEQYF.

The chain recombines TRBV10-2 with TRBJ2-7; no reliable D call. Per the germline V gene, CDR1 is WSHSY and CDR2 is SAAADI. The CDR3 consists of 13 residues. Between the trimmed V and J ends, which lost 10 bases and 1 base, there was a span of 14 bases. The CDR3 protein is CATSRIVSYEQYF. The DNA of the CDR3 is TGCGCCACATCTAGGATCGTATCCTACGAGCAGTACTTC.